This TCR beta chain was recovered during a study of T cell responses to AZD1222 COVID-19 vaccine. Only in-frame clones appear in the TCRdb table, and some are missing; sequencing was by immunoSEQ multiplex PCR. The sample includes 180,000 or so clones, 90% to 95% of them seen just once. Study-wide results and limits: Just a handful of people given AZD1222 tested seropositive at baseline. Researchers took repertoire samples only after the peak T cell response had come.

About this clone: Its antigen is unidentified.

J gave up 7 bases and V 6 bases, and 10 bases lay outside the gene matches. Per the germline V gene, CDR1 is MNHEY and CDR2 is SVGAGI. CDR3 length: 14 residues. V and J are TRBV6-5 and TRBJ1-1, with 8 bases that match TRBD1. This TCR was sampled from an adult in good health. Here the sequenced sample was peripheral blood, taken on day 0 of AZD1222 vaccination. The CDR3: CASRAARGLGEAFF. The DNA for the CDR3 is TGTGCCAGCAGAGCCGCCAGGGGGCTAGGTGAAGCTTTCTTT.